These T cell receptor beta chains were read from a single sample in a study of naive and memory T cell subsets. Each CDR3 protein gets one entry after TCRdb re-called the 5' RACE reads with MiXCR. In the table there are more than 50,000 distinct CDR3 sequences, over 7% of which are singletons. The origin of the receptors is a male donor in good health. The CDR3 runs from the conserved cysteine through the conserved F or W. Fields, in order: clone size, CDR3 length, J gene, V gene, D gene, CDR3 protein, CDR3 DNA. A D gene is named only where the DNA matches it firmly. Rows give clone size only sometimes, using once, few, many, or a class for an expanded clone.

>few|12|TRBJ2-2|TRBV2|NA
CAKRQASGELFF
TGTGCCAAAAGACAGGCCTCCGGGGAGCTGTTTTTT
>NA|12|TRBJ1-1|TRBV19|NA
CASSFALREAFF
TGTGCCAGTAGTTTCGCTTTGAGAGAAGCTTTCTTT
>few|17|TRBJ2-7|TRBV4-1|TRBD2
CASSQDGLAGADREQYF
TGCGCCAGCAGCCAAGATGGCCTAGCGGGGGCCGACCGCGAGCAGTACTTC
>NA|13|TRBJ1-5|TRBV10-2|NA
CASENSKAQPQHF
TGCGCCAGCGAGAATAGTAAAGCTCAGCCCCAGCATTTT
>NA|12|TRBJ2-7|TRBV12-3/TRBV12-4|NA
CASSLWTYEQYF
TGTGCCAGCAGTTTGTGGACCTACGAGCAGTACTTC
>few|13|TRBJ2-5|TRBV6-6|NA
CASSFRAVETQYF
TGTGCCAGCAGTTTCCGGGCCGTAGAGACCCAGTACTTC
>many|16|TRBJ1-4|TRBV21-1|NA
CASSKEVGQTNEKLFF
TGTGCCAGCAGCAAAGAAGTGGGACAGACGAATGAAAAACTGTTTTTT
>NA|16|TRBJ2-7|TRBV10-3|TRBD2
CAISDNGLAHSYEQYF
TGTGCCATCAGTGACAACGGACTAGCGCATTCCTACGAGCAGTACTTC
>few|14|TRBJ2-5|TRBV3-1|NA
CASSPLRKQETQYF
TGTGCCAGCAGCCCTCTTAGAAAGCAAGAGACCCAGTACTTC
>NA|16|TRBJ2-7|TRBV13|TRBD2
CASSNRLAGGGYEQYF
TGTGCCAGCAGCAACAGACTAGCGGGGGGTGGCTACGAGCAGTACTTC
>many|14|TRBJ2-5|TRBV7-9|NA
CASSLETAQETQYF
TGTGCCAGCAGCTTAGAGACTGCTCAAGAGACCCAGTACTTC
>NA|13|TRBJ1-1|TRBV27|NA
CASSLKWDTEAFF
TGTGCCAGCAGTTTAAAATGGGACACTGAAGCTTTCTTT
>NA|15|TRBJ2-7|TRBV7-6|TRBD2
CASSFQAGGSKEQYF
TGTGCCAGCAGCTTTCAGGCGGGAGGTAGTAAGGAGCAGTACTTC
>few|13|TRBJ1-1|TRBV30|NA
CAWSRDANAEAFF
TGTGCCTGGAGTCGGGATGCAAACGCTGAAGCTTTCTTT
>many|17|TRBJ2-4|TRBV12-3/TRBV12-4|TRBD1
CASSRRQGVLAKNIQYF
TGTGCCAGCAGTCGTAGACAGGGGGTACTAGCCAAAAACATTCAGTACTTC
>NA|15|TRBJ1-5|TRBV15|TRBD1
CATSPTGQGGQPQHF
TGTGCCACCAGCCCTACCGGACAGGGGGGTCAGCCCCAGCATTTT
>many|15|TRBJ2-7|TRBV3-1|NA
CASSQDSSAAYEQYF
TGTGCCAGCAGCCAAGATTCTTCGGCCGCATACGAGCAGTACTTC
>many|13|TRBJ2-7|TRBV27|NA
CASSLRGFYEQYF
TGTGCCAGCAGTTTAAGGGGGTTCTACGAGCAGTACTTC
>few|15|TRBJ2-7|TRBV29-1|TRBD1
CSVGDPGTGPYEQYF
TGCAGCGTTGGGGACCCCGGGACAGGGCCCTACGAGCAGTACTTC
>NA|13|TRBJ2-1|TRBV14|NA
CASSQDLRDEQFF
TGTGCCAGCAGCCAAGATCTGAGGGATGAGCAGTTCTTC
>few|15|TRBJ2-2|TRBV20-1|NA
CSAGPVEANTGELFF
TGCAGTGCGGGCCCGGTAGAAGCGAACACCGGGGAGCTGTTTTTT
>NA|14|TRBJ1-2|TRBV7-2|NA
CASSPTSGIGGYTF
TGTGCCAGCAGCCCAACCTCAGGGATCGGTGGCTACACCTTC
>NA|14|TRBJ2-2|TRBV6-5|NA
CASSQLGTSGELFF
TGTGCCAGCAGCCAACTCGGGACCAGCGGGGAGCTGTTTTTT
>few|14|TRBJ2-7|TRBV5-4|TRBD1
CASSPGTGTYEQYF
TGTGCCAGCAGCCCAGGGACAGGAACCTACGAGCAGTACTTC
>NA|13|TRBJ1-3|TRBV20-1|NA
CSAPRDGGNTIYF
TGCAGTGCCCCCAGGGATGGTGGAAACACCATATATTTT
>many|17|TRBJ2-1|TRBV18|TRBD2
CASSSLAGGSSYNEQFF
TGTGCCAGCTCATCCCTAGCGGGAGGTTCCTCCTACAATGAGCAGTTCTTC
>many|14|TRBJ2-2|TRBV7-9|NA
CASSLAGDTGELFF
TGTGCCAGCAGCTTAGCAGGTGACACCGGGGAGCTGTTTTTT
>few|18|TRBJ1-2|TRBV21-1|NA
CASSNPIPLTGKNYGYTF
TGTGCCAGCAGCAACCCAATACCATTGACAGGGAAGAACTATGGCTACACCTTC
>few|16|TRBJ2-3|TRBV6-6|NA
CASSYGRSRSTDTQYF
TGTGCCAGCAGTTACGGCAGGAGTCGGAGCACAGATACGCAGTATTTT
>many|15|TRBJ2-3|TRBV6-5|NA
CASSYRGHAGDTQYF
TGTGCCAGCAGTTACCGGGGCCACGCGGGAGATACGCAGTATTTT
>NA|13|TRBJ2-1|TRBV5-1|NA
CASSLVGANEQFF
TGCGCCAGCAGCTTAGTCGGGGCCAATGAGCAGTTCTTC
>NA|15|TRBJ2-1|TRBV7-2|TRBD2
CASSLTSGGDGEQFF
TGTGCCAGCAGCTTAACTAGCGGGGGGGATGGTGAGCAGTTCTTC
>many|13|TRBJ2-7|TRBV4-2|NA
CASSQDGTYEQYF
TGTGCCAGCAGCCAAGACGGAACCTACGAGCAGTACTTC
>NA|14|TRBJ2-3|TRBV5-5|NA
CASRPAGGTDTQYF
TGTGCCAGCCGACCAGCGGGCGGCACAGATACGCAGTATTTT
>NA|16|TRBJ2-7|TRBV20-1|TRBD2
CSAREPGLAGSYEQYF
TGCAGTGCTAGAGAACCGGGACTAGCGGGTTCCTACGAGCAGTACTTC
>NA|13|TRBJ2-7|TRBV7-8|NA
CASSLAWTYEQYF
TGTGCCAGCAGCTTAGCTTGGACCTACGAGCAGTACTTC
>NA|14|TRBJ2-7|TRBV25-1|NA
CASSGGLGTYEQYF
TGTGCCAGCAGTGGGGGACTGGGCACCTACGAGCAGTACTTC
>NA|14|TRBJ2-7|TRBV20-1|NA
CSARAAEISYEQYF
TGCAGTGCTAGAGCCGCGGAGATCTCCTACGAGCAGTACTTC
>few|14|TRBJ2-5|TRBV11-2|NA
CASSFFRAEETQYF
TGTGCCAGCAGCTTTTTCAGGGCTGAAGAGACCCAGTACTTC
>many|13|TRBJ2-7|TRBV3-1|NA
CASSQEWKAEQYF
TGTGCCAGCAGCCAAGAATGGAAAGCGGAGCAGTACTTC
>few|15|TRBJ2-3|TRBV2|NA
CASSGRGDMTDTQYF
TGTGCCAGCAGTGGGAGAGGGGACATGACAGATACGCAGTATTTT
>few|16|TRBJ2-5|TRBV7-7|TRBD2
CASSLRGGAALETQYF
TGTGCCAGCAGCTTGCGCGGGGGGGCGGCTCTAGAGACCCAGTACTTC
>many|14|TRBJ2-7|TRBV2|NA
CASSEGYGFYEQYF
TGTGCCAGCAGTGAAGGGTACGGATTCTACGAGCAGTACTTC
>few|14|TRBJ1-1|TRBV20-1|NA
CSARAGTVNTEAFF
TGCAGTGCTAGGGCCGGGACCGTCAACACTGAAGCTTTCTTT
>many|17|TRBJ1-1|TRBV3-1|NA
CASSQGLDPPGDTEAFF
TGTGCCAGCAGCCAAGGTTTAGACCCCCCGGGGGACACTGAAGCTTTCTTT
>NA|13|TRBJ2-7|TRBV20-1|NA
CSARWLARDEQYF
TGCAGTGCTAGATGGCTAGCGCGAGACGAGCAGTACTTC
>many|14|TRBJ1-1|TRBV29-1|NA
CSVEDGSSNTEAFF
TGCAGCGTTGAAGATGGGAGTTCGAACACTGAAGCTTTCTTT
>few|15|TRBJ1-2|TRBV3-1|NA
CASSQVLGSNYGYTF
TGTGCCAGCAGCCAAGTTTTAGGCAGTAACTATGGCTACACCTTC
>NA|13|TRBJ2-5|TRBV3-1|NA
CASSQGFQETQYF
TGTGCCAGCAGCCAGGGATTCCAAGAGACCCAGTACTTC
>NA|13|TRBJ2-5|TRBV20-1|TRBD1
CSASLTGRETQYF
TGCAGTGCTTCCCTGACAGGGCGAGAGACCCAGTACTTC
>few|15|TRBJ2-2|TRBV19|TRBD1
CASSRTGGPTGELFF
TGTGCCAGTAGTAGGACAGGGGGCCCCACCGGGGAGCTGTTTTTT
>many|15|TRBJ2-2|TRBV5-5|NA
CASSSLDRFTGELFF
TGTGCCAGCAGCAGCCTAGACAGGTTTACCGGGGAGCTGTTTTTT